This note documents a single T cell receptor beta chain sequence. Its antigen is not identified. The record originates from a study of cytomegalovirus exposure and HLA in healthy donors. Study outcomes and limitations: In a later analysis, most CMV-associated TCR beta chains appeared HLA-restricted. Later analysis associated a missense DCLRE1C variant with TCR beta V- and J-gene trimming. Analyzed later, association rates of TCRs varied across HLA loci, with DRB1 most and HLA-C fewest.

In germline, CDR1 is MDHEN, CDR2 SYDVKM. The length of the CDR3 is 15 residues. Trimming cost V 4 bases and J 4 bases; bases outside gene matches: 8. A multiplex PCR was run with 60 Vbeta primers and 13 Jbeta primers. Sequencing was performed with immunoSEQ multiplex PCR; in TCRdb, only in-frame clones are kept and a portion is missing. The data contain about 150,000 clones, more than 60% of them singletons. This chain links TRBV28 with TRBJ2-7, with 9 nucleotides matching TRBD1. The sample comprised PBMCs. The sequence came from a woman aged 40-49 years in good health and CMV-seronegative. In DNA form, the CDR3 reads TGTGCCAGCAGTTCACCTACCGGGACAGGGTACGAGCAGTACTTC. Protein sequence: CASSSPTGTGYEQYF.